This T cell receptor beta chain comes out of a study of T cells in Graves' hyperthyroidism and ophthalmopathy. TCR beta CDR3 sequences were amplified from RNA transcripts. The primer set for the first-round RT-PCR of the TCR CDR3 was HTBI. TCRdb fed the multiplex PCR reads into MiXCR, producing one record per CDR3 protein. The sample gives hundreds of thousands of distinct CDR3 sequences, around 20% of which show up once; roughly 17% is in the top ten. Unmatched junction bases numbered 2, after V lost 6 bases and J lost 3 bases. This CDR3 has 13 residues. From approximately 9.1 ml of fresh peripheral blood, PBMCs were isolated. This clonotype has more than one count but fewer than ten. Its antigen remains unidentified. Study observations and caveats: The model identified upcoming ophthalmopathy a median 6.5 months ahead of onset. Blood also contained most expanded thyroid clonotypes above 0.001.

The sequenced sample consisted of blood. This TCR derives from a woman aged 50 to 65 with Graves' hyperthyroidism that later progressed to Graves' ophthalmopathy. This chain connects TRBV12-3 or TRBV12-4 to TRBJ2-7, with TRBD1 matching over 10 bases. In DNA form, the CDR3 reads TGTGCCAGCAGGACAGGGGGCGGCTACGAGCAGTACTTC. It is translated as CASRTGGGYEQYF.